The T cell receptor (beta chain) described here comes from a study of CD8+CD57+ T cells in acquired aplastic anemia. Template material for TCR beta VDJ and CDR3 profiling consisted of genomic DNA. One entry per CDR3 protein, called by TCRdb with MiXCR from the reads. The sample includes approximately 270,000 distinct CDR3 sequences, 45% to 70% of them seen just once. Sequencing input: sorted CD4+, CD8+, or CD8+CD57+ T cells (not recorded which) from PBMCs. This clonotype originated in a human donor with severe aplastic anemia or a healthy control (not recorded which).

The CDR3 nucleotides read TGTGCCAGCAGCTTAGCGGGACAGGTTAAGTACCTCCACTTT. Residues: CASSLAGQVKYLHF. V gene TRBV7-2 combines with J gene TRBJ1-6; the match to TRBD1 covers 8 bases. Germline loops: CDR1 SGHTA, CDR2 FQGNSA. Trimming removed 0 bases from V and 15 bases from J; junction bases left unmatched: 7. The CDR3 is 14 residues long.